These T cell receptor beta chains were read from a single sample in a study of T cell responses to AZD1222 COVID-19 vaccine. Produced via immunoSEQ multiplex PCR; TCRdb's table is partial and in-frame only. The table includes 46,000 or so clones, 70% to 80% detected once. Sequencing used peripheral blood, obtained on day 0 of AZD1222 vaccination. These receptors were collected from an adult in good health. Both conserved end residues are part of each CDR3. A D gene is named only where the DNA matches it firmly. Expanded clones get a size class; other rows say once, few or many, or leave the size out.

J: TRBJ2-4; size: .; D: TRBD1; V: TRBV7-2; CDR3: CASSSGQNKNIQYF; DNA: TGTGCCAGCAGCTCGGGACAGAACAAAAACATTCAGTACTTC
J: TRBJ1-2; size: .; D: TRBD1; V: TRBV19; CDR3: CASSSQGGGYTF; DNA: TGTGCCAGTAGTAGCCAGGGGGGTGGCTACACCTTC
J: TRBJ1-1; size: .; D: .; V: TRBV5-1; CDR3: CASSLGAANTEAFF; DNA: TGCGCCAGCAGCTTGGGAGCAGCCAACACTGAAGCTTTCTTT
J: TRBJ1-1; size: few; D: .; V: TRBV5-8; CDR3: CASIVVFQAFF; DNA: TGTGCCAGCATAGTCGTTTTCCAGGCTTTCTTT
J: TRBJ2-7; size: .; D: .; V: TRBV11-2; CDR3: CASSLAYSYEQYF; DNA: TGTGCCAGCAGTCTAGCGTACTCCTACGAGCAGTACTTC
J: TRBJ2-1; size: .; D: .; V: TRBV3-1/TRBV3-2; CDR3: CASSPGVNEQFF; DNA: TGTGCCAGCAGCCCGGGAGTCAATGAGCAGTTCTTC
J: TRBJ2-5; size: .; D: .; V: TRBV27; CDR3: CASRSSEREETQYF; DNA: TGTGCCAGCCGCAGCAGCGAGCGGGAAGAGACCCAGTACTTC
J: TRBJ2-5; size: .; D: TRBD1; V: TRBV7-6; CDR3: CASSPRPGQSQETQYF; DNA: TGTGCCAGCAGCCCCCGACCGGGACAGAGCCAAGAGACCCAGTACTTC
J: TRBJ1-1; size: .; D: .; V: TRBV7-2; CDR3: CASSLGPLNTEAFF; DNA: TGTGCCAGCAGCTTAGGCCCTCTAAACACTGAAGCTTTCTTT
J: TRBJ1-3; size: .; D: .; V: TRBV5-1; CDR3: CASSLDGNSGNTIYF; DNA: TGCGCCAGCAGCCTTGACGGAAACTCTGGAAACACCATATATTTT
J: TRBJ1-4; size: .; D: .; V: TRBV28; CDR3: CASSQPPAGFNEKLFF; DNA: TGTGCCAGCAGCCAACCTCCGGCAGGGTTTAATGAAAAACTGTTTTTT
J: TRBJ2-4; size: .; D: .; V: TRBV6-1; CDR3: CASSERGLSNIQYF; DNA: TGTGCCAGCAGTGAGCGGGGGCTCTCAAACATTCAGTACTTC
J: TRBJ2-1; size: .; D: .; V: TRBV11-3; CDR3: CASSLGGGAGGNEQFF; DNA: TGTGCCAGCAGCTTAGGGGGCGGAGCGGGTGGCAATGAGCAGTTCTTC
J: TRBJ2-2; size: .; D: .; V: TRBV24-1; CDR3: CATSDPSVAGELFF; DNA: TGTGCCACCAGTGACCCCAGTGTGGCCGGGGAGCTGTTTTTT
J: TRBJ1-1; size: .; D: .; V: TRBV6-5; CDR3: CASSFRGNTEAFF; DNA: TGTGCCAGCAGTTTCCGGGGTAACACTGAAGCTTTCTTT